This TCR beta chain was captured by sequencing in a study of OX40 agonist ivuxolimab in advanced cancers. The J segment lost 6 bases and the V segment lost 3 bases, leaving 9 bases of the junction unmatched. The CDR3 length is 15 residues. The germline V gene encodes CDR1 MNHEY and CDR2 SMNVEV (reference sequence). Clones were read by immunoSEQ multiplex PCR, and TCRdb kept only the in-frame ones, dropping some. The sample gives more than 12,000 clones, roughly 77% of which show up once; roughly a third is in the top ten. This clonotype originated in an adult with an advanced solid tumor such as melanoma, head and neck, liver or kidney cancer. The genes are TRBV27 and TRBJ2-7; TRBD1 agrees at 9 bases. Material: CD4+ or CD8+ T cells sorted from blood, obtained in a trial of the OX40 agonist ivuxolimab. The CDR3 DNA follows: TGTGCCAGCAGTTTTACCGGGACAGGGTTTGTCGAGCAGTACTTC. It yields the protein CASSFTGTGFVEQYF.